A single T cell receptor (beta chain) is shown here with its context. The sample is drawn from a study of blood T cell repertoires in COVID-19. Whole-study context: The cDNA or gDNA used as material had been derived from T cells, B-cell-depleted T cells, or PBMCs.

V was cut by 3 bases and J by 11 bases, with 22 bases left in between. Germline loops: CDR1 MNHEY, CDR2 SVGEGT. The CDR3 runs to 15 residues. The table came from immunoSEQ multiplex PCR; TCRdb's copy has only in-frame clones and leaves some out. The sample contains hundreds of thousands of clones, 84% of which appear only once. The chain is built from TRBV6-2 or TRBV6-3 and TRBJ1-1; D is undetermined. The clonotype comes from a woman older than 75 with active or convalescent COVID-19. The sequencing sample was made of peripheral blood. This chain's CDR3 is CASSYYPEGLYAAFF. The CDR3 bases are TGTGCCAGCAGTTATTATCCTGAGGGCCTCTACGCGGCTTTCTTT.